This TCR beta chain was captured by sequencing in a study of cytomegalovirus exposure and HLA in healthy donors. For the study at large: The 110 or so validation repertoires were produced on the same platform as the 720 or so repertoires of the first cohort. This was reported in a later analysis. General observations from the study: Researchers catalogued some 160 TCR beta chains as cytomegalovirus-associated.

Clones were sequenced by immunoSEQ multiplex PCR, and TCRdb holds only the in-frame ones, with some missing. This sample has 200,000 to 300,000 clones, with 86% found just once. From germline, CDR1 is MDHEN and CDR2 SYDVKM. The CDR3 spans 13 residues. V was cut by 6 bases and J by 4 bases, with 12 bases left in between. Comments on this clone: Its matching antigen is unknown.

Sequencing input: PBMCs. V and J are TRBV28 and TRBJ1-2, with no clear D. The TCR originated in a woman aged 25-40 years in good health and CMV-seropositive. This CDR3 reads CASSPVGAYGYTF. The CDR3 DNA follows: TGTGCCAGCAGCCCCGTGGGAGCCTATGGCTACACCTTC.